These T cell receptor beta chains were read from a single sample in a study of blood T cell repertoires in COVID-19. Data came from immunoSEQ multiplex PCR; TCRdb stores just in-frame clones and leaves some out. Of roughly 27,000 clones listed, roughly nine tenths are singletons. Sequencing input: peripheral blood. The receptors were gathered from a man aged 55-75 years with acute or convalescent COVID-19. CDR3s include the opening cysteine and the closing phenylalanine or tryptophan. D genes are given only for firm matches. Clone size is given for some rows only: seen once, a few or many times, or a class if the clone is expanded.

>TRBJ2-7|.|TRBD2|TRBV4-1
CASSRATSANYEQYF
TGCGCCAGCAGCCGAGCGACTAGCGCCAACTACGAGCAGTACTTC
>TRBJ1-1|.|.|TRBV11-3
CASSFQGGTEAFF
TGTGCCAGCAGCTTCCAGGGTGGCACTGAAGCTTTCTTT
>TRBJ2-2|.|TRBD1|TRBV2
CASRAGTGGTGELFF
TGTGCCAGCAGGGCGGGGACAGGGGGGACCGGGGAGCTGTTTTTT
>TRBJ2-7|once|.|TRBV28
CASSLRGLRQYF
TGTGCCAGCAGTTTAAGAGGTCTAAGGCAGTACTTC
>TRBJ2-6|.|.|TRBV2
CASRSEGQGSNVLTF
TGTGCCAGCAGGAGTGAGGGCCAGGGGTCCAACGTCCTGACTTTC
>TRBJ1-5|.|TRBD1|TRBV5-1
CASSLAAGGNQPQHF
TGCGCCAGCAGCTTGGCAGCAGGGGGGAATCAGCCCCAGCATTTT
>TRBJ2-1|.|TRBD2|TRBV5-1
CASSPGGTSGFYNEQFF
TGCGCCAGCAGCCCAGGGGGGACTAGCGGGTTCTACAATGAGCAGTTCTTC
>TRBJ1-2|.|TRBD1|TRBV7-9
CASSSDRGKSGYTF
TGTGCCAGCAGCTCCGACAGGGGGAAGAGTGGCTACACCTTC
>TRBJ2-5|.|TRBD2|TRBV5-1
CASSRGLADQETQYF
TGCGCCAGCAGCAGGGGACTAGCGGACCAAGAGACCCAGTACTTC
>TRBJ1-3|.|TRBD1|TRBV11-2
CASSLVKGALAGNTIYF
TGTGCCAGCAGCTTAGTAAAGGGGGCCCTAGCTGGAAACACCATATATTTT
>TRBJ1-6|.|TRBD1|TRBV20-1
CSANDRGAYNSPLHF
TGCAGTGCTAATGACAGGGGCGCCTATAATTCACCCCTCCACTTT
>TRBJ1-1|.|TRBD1|TRBV4-1
CASSQDPQGIDTEAFF
TGCGCCAGCAGCCAAGACCCACAGGGGATAGACACTGAAGCTTTCTTT
>TRBJ2-1|once|TRBD2|TRBV5-1
CASSPERGGRDEQFF
TGCGCCAGCAGCCCCGAGCGGGGGGGCCGGGATGAGCAGTTCTTC
>TRBJ1-6|.|TRBD1|TRBV10-2
CASSELQGGIVNSPLHF
TGCGCCAGCAGTGAGCTCCAGGGGGGTATCGTAAATTCACCCCTCCACTTT
>TRBJ1-5|.|TRBD1|TRBV18
CASSPDRVRQPQHF
TGTGCCAGCTCACCTGACAGGGTTCGTCAGCCCCAGCATTTT
>TRBJ1-3|.|.|TRBV5-1
CASSLAGGDSGNTIYF
TGCGCCAGCAGCTTGGCCGGCGGAGACTCTGGAAACACCATATATTTT
>TRBJ2-7|.|TRBD1|TRBV11-2
CASSLRRVQGYDEQYF
TGTGCCAGCAGCCTCCGTCGGGTACAGGGGTATGACGAGCAGTACTTC
>TRBJ2-7|.|.|TRBV14
CASSQVPQVYEQYF
TGTGCCAGCAGCCAAGTTCCCCAGGTCTACGAGCAGTACTTC
>TRBJ1-3|.|TRBD1|TRBV5-6
CASSSTGARNTIYF
TGTGCCAGCAGCTCGACAGGGGCTAGAAACACCATATATTTT
>TRBJ2-1|.|.|TRBV5-1
CASSQSGANVYNEQFF
TGCGCCAGCAGCCAGTCGGGAGCGAACGTCTACAATGAGCAGTTCTTC
>TRBJ2-7|few|.|TRBV7-9
CASSLELGLRGRGDEQYF
TGTGCCAGCAGCTTAGAATTGGGTTTGCGGGGGCGCGGCGACGAGCAGTACTTC
>TRBJ1-1|.|.|TRBV5-1
CASSAAGQNTEAFF
TGCGCCAGCAGCGCGGCAGGGCAGAACACTGAAGCTTTCTTT
>TRBJ2-2|.|.|TRBV9
CASSVDRGELFF
TGTGCCAGCAGCGTAGATCGCGGGGAGCTGTTTTTT
>TRBJ1-2|.|TRBD1|TRBV5-5
CASSLAGRGNYGYTF
TGTGCCAGCAGCTTGGCCGGCAGGGGGAACTATGGCTACACCTTC
>TRBJ1-2|.|.|TRBV2
CASIRDIEDLYGYTF
TGTGCCAGCATCCGGGACATCGAAGATCTTTATGGCTACACCTTC
>TRBJ1-1|.|.|TRBV5-1
CASSLGPNVFF
TGCGCCAGCAGCTTGGGGCCGAATGTTTTCTTT
>TRBJ1-6|.|TRBD1|TRBV11-2
CASSLGSGSGGHSPLHF
TGTGCCAGCAGCTTAGGGTCAGGGTCAGGGGGACATTCACCCCTCCACTTT
>TRBJ1-1|.|.|TRBV6-5
CASSYARGEAFF
TGTGCCAGCAGTTACGCCCGGGGTGAAGCTTTCTTT